This T cell receptor (beta chain) was sequenced in a study of beta chain features in type 1 diabetes. Findings of the study overall: People with Type 1 diabetes carried modestly yet significantly shorter TCRB CDR3s in all four CD4+ subsets.

Expressed TCRB transcripts were sequenced after all isolated RNA was converted to cDNA. TCRdb keeps only in-frame clones here, not all; method: immunoSEQ multiplex PCR. The data show 120,000 or so clones, with about 18% seen just once and 2% to 3% held by the top ten. This clone was recorded a few times. Antigen specificity is unknown. Cells sorted by CD45RO/CCR7/CD25/CD127/CD95/CD27 comprised CD4+ naive, central memory, regulatory and stem cell-like memory cells. This CDR3 spans 13 amino acids. Germline CDR1 is MDHEN and CDR2 is SYDVKM. The ends lost 6 bases at V and 9 bases at J; junction bases unmatched: 10.

The specimen was central memory CD4+ T cells from blood. The sequence was collected from a man between 18 and 29 years old with type 1 diabetes. The chain joins TRBV28 to TRBJ2-5; 7 nucleotides line up with TRBD1. The CDR3 coding sequence is TGTGCCAGCAGACAAGACAGGGAATGGGCCCAGTACTTC. Amino acid sequence: CASRQDREWAQYF.